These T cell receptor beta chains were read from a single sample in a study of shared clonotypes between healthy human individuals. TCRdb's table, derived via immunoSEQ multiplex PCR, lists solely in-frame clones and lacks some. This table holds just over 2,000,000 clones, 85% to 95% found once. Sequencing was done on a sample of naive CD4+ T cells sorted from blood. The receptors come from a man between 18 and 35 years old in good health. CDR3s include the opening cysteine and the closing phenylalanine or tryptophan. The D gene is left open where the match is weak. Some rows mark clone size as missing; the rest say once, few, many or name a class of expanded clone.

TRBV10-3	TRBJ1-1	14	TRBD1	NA	CAIREQGAITEAFF	TGTGCCATCAGGGAGCAGGGGGCGATCACTGAAGCTTTCTTT
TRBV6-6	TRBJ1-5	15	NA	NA	CASSLGASSNQPQHF	TGTGCCAGCAGCCTAGGGGCTTCTAGCAATCAGCCCCAGCATTTT
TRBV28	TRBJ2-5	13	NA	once	CASSLIGRETQYF	TGTGCCAGCAGTTTAATAGGGCGGGAGACCCAGTACTTC
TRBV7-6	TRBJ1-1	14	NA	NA	CASSLDESRTEAFF	TGTGCCAGCAGCTTAGATGAGTCGCGCACTGAAGCTTTCTTT
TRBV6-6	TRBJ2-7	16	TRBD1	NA	CASSYSNTGATYEQYF	TGTGCCAGCAGTTACTCGAACACAGGGGCTACCTACGAGCAGTACTTC
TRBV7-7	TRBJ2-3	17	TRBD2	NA	CASSLARYSGGADTQYF	TGTGCTAGCAGCTTAGCGCGCTATAGCGGGGGGGCAGATACGCAGTATTTT
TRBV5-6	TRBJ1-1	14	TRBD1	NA	CASSLGRGQASAFF	TGTGCCAGCAGCTTGGGACGCGGACAGGCTTCGGCTTTCTTT
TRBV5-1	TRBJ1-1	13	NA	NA	CASSRTENTEAFF	TGCGCCAGCAGTCGGACAGAGAACACTGAAGCTTTCTTT
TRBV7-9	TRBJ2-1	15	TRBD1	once	CASSLDRGLYNEQFF	TGTGCCAGCAGCTTGGACAGGGGGCTATACAATGAGCAGTTCTTC
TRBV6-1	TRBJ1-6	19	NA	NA	CASSAPAGGVKAYNSPLHF	TGTGCCAGCAGTGCCCCCGCAGGCGGGGTAAAGGCCTATAATTCACCCCTCCACTTT
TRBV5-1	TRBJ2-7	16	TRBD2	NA	CASSLTLASGSYEQYF	TGCGCCAGCAGCTTGACGTTGGCTAGCGGCTCCTACGAGCAGTACTTC
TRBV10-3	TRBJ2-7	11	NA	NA	CAARGSYEQYF	TGTGCCGCCCGGGGGTCCTACGAGCAGTACTTC
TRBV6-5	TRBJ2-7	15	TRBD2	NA	CASSYGGTSQYEQYF	TGTGCCAGCAGTTACGGCGGGACTAGTCAATACGAGCAGTACTTC
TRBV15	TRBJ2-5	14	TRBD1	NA	CATSRDRGEETQYF	TGTGCCACCAGCAGGGACAGGGGGGAAGAGACCCAGTACTTC
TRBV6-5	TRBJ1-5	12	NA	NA	CASYLSNQPQHF	TGTGCCAGCTATCTTAGCAATCAGCCCCAGCATTTT
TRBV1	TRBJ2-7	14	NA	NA	CTSSHGDRTYEQYF	TGCACCAGCAGCCACGGGGATCGGACGTACGAGCAGTACTTC
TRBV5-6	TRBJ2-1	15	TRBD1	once	CASSLEGAPSDEQFF	TGTGCCAGCAGCTTGGAGGGGGCACCGAGTGACGAGCAGTTCTTC
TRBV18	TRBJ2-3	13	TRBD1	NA	CASSPRGQDTQYF	TGTGCCAGCTCACCCAGGGGGCAAGATACGCAGTATTTT
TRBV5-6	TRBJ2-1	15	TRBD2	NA	CASSLGLARYNEQFF	TGTGCCAGCAGCCTGGGACTAGCGCGGTACAATGAGCAGTTCTTC
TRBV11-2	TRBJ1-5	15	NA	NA	CASSLGSHSNQPQHF	TGTGCCAGCAGCTTAGGGAGCCATAGCAATCAGCCCCAGCATTTT
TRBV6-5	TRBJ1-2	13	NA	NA	CASSGLIHQGYTF	TGTGCCAGCAGTGGACTGATCCACCAAGGCTACACCTTC
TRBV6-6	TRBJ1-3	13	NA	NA	CASSFAGGNTIYF	TGTGCCAGCAGTTTTGCAGGTGGAAACACCATATATTTT
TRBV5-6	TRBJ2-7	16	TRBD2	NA	CASSSQLAGGPTEQYF	TGTGCCAGCAGCTCCCAACTAGCGGGAGGACCTACCGAGCAGTACTTC
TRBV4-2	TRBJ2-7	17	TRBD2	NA	CASSQEGTSGVSYEQYF	TGTGCCAGCAGCCAAGAAGGGACTAGCGGGGTCTCCTACGAGCAGTACTTC
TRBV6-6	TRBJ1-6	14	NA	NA	CASSYVGANSPLHF	TGTGCCAGCAGTTACGTAGGGGCTAATTCACCCCTCCACTTT
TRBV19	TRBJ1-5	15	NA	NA	CASSIGTASNQPQHF	TGTGCCAGTAGTATTGGGACGGCTAGCAATCAGCCCCAGCATTTT
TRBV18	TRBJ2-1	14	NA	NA	CASSPVGRSDEQFF	TGTGCCAGCTCACCTGTTGGGAGATCCGATGAGCAGTTCTTC
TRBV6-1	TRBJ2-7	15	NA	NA	CASSEAGSSSYEQYF	TGTGCCAGCAGTGAAGCGGGGTCCAGCTCCTACGAGCAGTACTTC
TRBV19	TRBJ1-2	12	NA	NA	CATKTADYGYTF	TGTGCCACCAAGACGGCAGACTATGGCTACACCTTC
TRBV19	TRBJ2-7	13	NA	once	CASSISRQNEQYF	TGTGCCAGTAGTATCAGTCGACAGAACGAGCAGTACTTC
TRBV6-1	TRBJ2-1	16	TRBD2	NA	CASRGTLAGAYNEQFF	TGTGCCAGCCGTGGGACACTAGCGGGAGCTTACAATGAGCAGTTCTTC